This TCR beta chain was profiled in a study of T-cell reconstitution after alpha-beta-depleted transplantation in children. Unique molecular identifiers were incorporated when the TCRbeta library was constructed. A single record per CDR3 protein comes from TCRdb applying MiXCR to the PCR reads. This table holds some 200,000 distinct CDR3 sequences, approximately 15% found once. Per germline, CDR1 GTSNPN and CDR2 SVGIG (reference sequence). The V gene lost 4 bases and the J gene lost 4 bases, with 7 bases spanning the gap. This CDR3 spans 11 amino acids. There are many counts of this clonotype. This material consisted of PBMCs from the stem cell graft donor, taken from the stem cell graft. The chain links TRBV30 to TRBJ1-1; D remains unclear. The receptor was isolated from a human donor who donated a stem cell graft to a child with acute lymphoblastic leukemia. CDR3 sequence reads: CAWTTITEAFF. The CDR3 region has the DNA TGTGCCTGGACTACGATCACTGAAGCTTTCTTT.